Below, 29 T cell receptor beta chains from the same sample are listed, as sequenced in a study of radiotherapy plus CTLA-4 blockade in lung cancer. Generated by immunoSEQ multiplex PCR, the TCRdb table keeps only in-frame clones and is missing some. The sample yields some 51,000 clones, around 75% seen once. The input for sequencing was peripheral blood, taken from a patient treated with radiotherapy plus ipilimumab. All receptors derive from a human donor with non-small cell lung cancer who had a complete response to radiotherapy plus ipilimumab.

This chain joins TRBV4-1 and TRBJ1-1, with D perhaps TRBD1 (5 bases). The CDR3 runs to 14 residues. V lost 3 bases and J lost 10, with 18 bases in between. Germline V CDR1 and CDR2: MGHRA, YSYEKL. The CDR3 reads CASSHGRLSGGAFF. The CDR3 DNA reads as TGCGCCAGCAGCCACGGACGACTCTCCGGGGGAGCTTTCTTT.

The chain combines TRBV29-1 with TRBJ1-1; TRBD1 matches 9 bases. The J segment lost 6 bases and the V segment lost 6 bases, leaving 11 bases of the junction unmatched. Germline CDR1 reads SQVTM; CDR2 reads ANQGSEA. CDR3 length: 14 amino acids. DNA for the CDR3: TGCAGCGTAGCCACCGGGACAGGGTATCCTGAAGCTTTCTTT. This sequence encodes CSVATGTGYPEAFF.

This chain connects TRBV7-9 to TRBJ1-5, with a possible D match to TRBD1 (6 bases). The germline V gene has CDR1 SEHNR and CDR2 FQNEAQ (reference sequence). This CDR3 region has 13 residues. Trimming took off 1 base at V and 6 bases at J, with 7 bases between the two ends. CDR3: CASSLGDIQPQHF. CDR3 coding DNA: TGTGCCAGCAGCTTAGGGGACATTCAGCCCCAGCATTTT.

In DNA form, the CDR3 reads TGTGCCAGCACCGACTTGGGACAGGGTGGAACTTTCTTT. Translating it yields CASTDLGQGGTFF. The gene calls are TRBV27 and TRBJ1-1; TRBD1 matches at 9 bases. Germline loops: CDR1 MNHEY, CDR2 SMNVEV (reference sequence). Unmatched junction bases numbered 12, after V lost 7 bases and J lost 12 bases. The CDR3 runs to 13 residues.

This clone was seen only a few times. This chain uses TRBV7-2 with TRBJ2-2, with D possibly being TRBD2 (6 bases). CDR1 and CDR2 from the germline V gene are SGHTA and FQGNSA. V gave up 1 base and J gave up 7 bases, with 13 bases separating them. The CDR3 consists of 15 residues. The CDR3 region has the DNA TGTGCCAGCAGCTTAGTATGGGAGGCAGTCGGGGAGCTGTTTTTT. This gives the protein CASSLVWEAVGELFF. The full variable domain, completed using reference TRBV7-2 and TRBJ2-2, is GAGVSQSPSNKVTEKGKDVELRCDPISGHTALYWYRQSLGQGLEFLIYFQGNSAPDKSGLPSDRFSAERTGGSVSTLTIQRTQQEDSAVYLCASSLVWEAVGELFFGEGSRLTVL.

The chain joins TRBV5-4 to TRBJ2-1, with 8 nucleotides matching TRBD2. The length of the CDR3 is 14 residues. J lost 8 bases, V lost 4 bases, and 8 bases had no gene match. Per the germline V gene, CDR1 is SGHNT and CDR2 is YYREEE (reference sequence). The DNA for the CDR3 is TGTGCCAGCAGCCAAGCGGGGGATGTCGATGAGCAGTTCTTC. Encoded protein: CASSQAGDVDEQFF.

V gene TRBV10-3 combines with J gene TRBJ1-5; a weak D match, TRBD1 (6 bases). V was cut by 10 bases and J by 0 bases, with 16 bases left in between. Germline V gene data show CDR1 as ENHRY and CDR2 as SYGVKD. This CDR3 contains 15 residues. CDR3 residues: CATRQVENSNQPQHF. The CDR3 nucleotides read TGTGCCACCCGACAGGTAGAGAATAGCAATCAGCCCCAGCATTTT.

J is TRBJ2-7 and V is TRBV7-2; 12 bases fit TRBD2. Germline assignment: CDR1 SGHTA and CDR2 FQGNSA. The CDR3 is 17 residues long. The V gene end was trimmed by 3 bases and the J gene end by 0 bases; junction bases not matched to a gene: 6. CDR3 bases: TGTGCCAGCAGCTTCCTAGCGGGGGGGGGCCGCTCCTACGAGCAGTACTTC. Amino acid sequence: CASSFLAGGGRSYEQYF.

The V gene is TRBV19, the J gene TRBJ2-3; the D is unclear. From germline, CDR1 is LNHDA and CDR2 SQIVND (reference sequence). Trimming stripped 2 bases from V and 6 bases from J, with 6 bases between. The CDR3 consists of 12 residues. CDR3 coding DNA: TGTGCCAGTAGTATATTCGCGGATACGCAGTATTTT. This sequence encodes CASSIFADTQYF.

The gene calls are TRBV5-1 and TRBJ1-1, with D perhaps matching TRBD1 (5 bases). CDR3 length equals 13 residues. Trimming took 0 bases from V and 6 from J, leaving 9 bases between them. Germline CDR1 SGHRS, CDR2 YFSETQ. CDR3 amino acids: CASSLVGAAEAFF. CDR3 bases: TGCGCCAGCAGCTTGGTAGGGGCTGCTGAAGCTTTCTTT.

CDR3 residues: CASRDRGLGNQPQHF. The CDR3 DNA sequence: TGTGCCAGCAGGGACAGGGGGCTCGGGAATCAGCCCCAGCATTTT. The chain recombines TRBV27 with TRBJ1-5; 11 bases fit TRBD1. CDR1 and CDR2 from the germline V gene are MNHEY and SMNVEV (reference sequence). The CDR3 spans 15 residues. Germline trimming cut 6 bases from V and 4 bases from J; bases unmatched to any gene: 5.

The chain uses TRBV18 and TRBJ2-1; maybe TRBD1 (6 bases). Germline loops: CDR1 KGHSH, CDR2 LQKENI. Trimming removed 0 bases from V and 3 bases from J, with 9 bases in between. The CDR3 extends over 15 amino acids. The CDR3 spells CASSPPQTGYNEQFF. The CDR3 bases are TGTGCCAGCTCACCACCCCAGACAGGCTACAATGAGCAGTTCTTC.

The chain has TRBV27 and TRBJ2-7, with TRBD1 identical over 8 bases. The CDR3 is 12 residues long. Per the germline V gene, CDR1 is MNHEY and CDR2 is SMNVEV (reference sequence). J gave up 4 bases and V 11 bases, and 7 bases lay outside the gene matches. For the CDR3, the DNA is TGTGCCCCCCGGACAGGGCGGTACGAGCAGTACTTC. Its protein product is CAPRTGRYEQYF.

The genes are TRBV18 and TRBJ1-5; D is unclear. The CDR3 runs to 14 residues. From germline, CDR1 is KGHSH and CDR2 LQKENI. The V and J ends lost 3 bases and 1 base respectively, with 7 bases between them. The DNA of the CDR3 is TGTGCCAGCTCACCTTTACAGAGCAATCAGCCCCAGCATTTT. It yields the protein CASSPLQSNQPQHF.

The gene calls are TRBV7-2 and TRBJ2-7; unclear D gene. This CDR3 is built from 15 residues. The V gene's germline CDR1 is SGHTA and CDR2 FQGNSA. V was trimmed by 1 base and J by 3 bases, leaving 13 bases between them. The CDR3 here is CASSLERWQVYEQYF. The DNA of the CDR3 is TGTGCCAGCAGCTTAGAACGTTGGCAGGTCTACGAGCAGTACTTC.

The CDR3 DNA reads as TGTGCCAGCCTCCCCGCAGGTTCCTACAATGAGCAGTTCTTC. Translating it yields CASLPAGSYNEQFF. This sequence joins TRBV14 and TRBJ2-1; unclear D gene. The germline V and J ends were trimmed by 8 bases and 1 base, with 12 bases remaining between them. From germline, CDR1 is SGHDN and CDR2 FVKESK. This CDR3 spans 14 amino acids.

This chain links TRBV30 with TRBJ2-2; 7 nucleotides align to TRBD1. Per the germline V gene, CDR1 is GTSNPN and CDR2 is SVGIG (reference sequence). Trimming cost V 2 bases and J 5 bases; bases outside gene matches: 2. This CDR3 is 13 amino acids long. CDR3 loop: CAWSPQGTGELFF. CDR3 sequence (DNA): TGTGCCTGGAGTCCACAGGGGACCGGGGAGCTGTTTTTT.

V is TRBV6-4 and J is TRBJ1-2; TRBD1 matches at 7 bases. Germline trimming cut 5 bases from V and 4 bases from J; bases unmatched to any gene: 7. Germline V gene sequence: CDR1 MRHNA, CDR2 SNTAGT. The CDR3 extends over 14 amino acids. This CDR3 is CASSPLSGGYGYTF. The CDR3 region has the DNA TGTGCCAGCAGTCCCCTCTCAGGGGGCTATGGCTACACCTTC.

This chain joins TRBV10-3 and TRBJ2-3; D remains ambiguous. This CDR3 spans 12 amino acids. The ends were cut back, 3 bases at V and 4 bases at J, with 5 bases in the middle. The germline V gene has CDR1 ENHRY and CDR2 SYGVKD. The CDR3 loop reads CAISEISDTQYF. The CDR3 nucleotides are TGTGCCATCAGTGAAATCTCAGATACGCAGTATTTT.

The genes are TRBV11-2 and TRBJ2-5; 8 bases are a match to TRBD1. V lost 5 bases and J lost 0; bases outside the gene matches: 8. Germline assignment: CDR1 SGHAT and CDR2 FQNNGV. The CDR3 length is 16 residues. This CDR3 is CASSARGLGYQETQYF. CDR3 in DNA: TGTGCCAGCAGCGCCAGGGGGCTGGGGTACCAAGAGACCCAGTACTTC.

This chain links TRBV6-5 with TRBJ1-5; D not certain. Germline values: CDR1 MNHEY, CDR2 SVGAGI. Trimming took off 4 bases at V and 2 bases at J, with 12 bases between the two ends. The CDR3 length is 15 residues. The CDR3 DNA reads TGTGCCAGCAGTTCGCAGGCTGTGGGCAATCAGCCCCAGCATTTT. Translated, it gives CASSSQAVGNQPQHF.

This clone has only a few counts. This chain joins TRBV27 and TRBJ2-7; TRBD2 matches 12 bases. Germline CDR1 MNHEY, CDR2 SMNVEV (reference sequence). V shed 6 bases, J shed 3 bases, and the junction held 9 bases outside the gene matches. This CDR3 comprises 16 residues. This CDR3 is CASRPPGLAGRYEQYV. CDR3 bases: TGTGCCAGCAGACCTCCGGGACTAGCGGGTCGCTACGAGCAGTACGTC.

The CDR3 region has the DNA TGTGCCAGCAACGACAGGACAAGCACAGATACGCAGTATTTT. As protein: CASNDRTSTDTQYF. The chain links TRBV2 to TRBJ2-3; possibly TRBD1 for D (6 bases). V lost 7 bases, J lost 0 bases, and 11 bases lay in between. CDR3 length equals 14 residues. Per germline, CDR1 SNHLY and CDR2 FYNNEI.

The V call is TRBV5-1, the J call TRBJ1-4, with TRBD1 identical over 9 bases. Germline V gene lookup returns CDR1 SGHRS and CDR2 YFSETQ. Trimming removed 3 bases from V and 11 bases from J; junction bases left unmatched: 8. CDR3 length equals 14 residues. In DNA, the CDR3 is TGCGCCAGCAGCTCCGGGACAGGGAGGGTTAAACTGTTTTTT. Residues: CASSSGTGRVKLFF.

This clone was seen more than once but under ten times. The V and J genes are TRBV10-3 and TRBJ1-1; tentative D call: TRBD1 (5 bases). This CDR3 region has 13 residues. Germline assignment: CDR1 ENHRY and CDR2 SYGVKD. Trimming cost V 6 bases and J 0 bases, with 8 bases left between them. DNA of the CDR3: TGTGCCATCAGGAGGACACTGAACACTGAAGCTTTCTTT. Amino acids: CAIRRTLNTEAFF.

The V call is TRBV7-9, the J call TRBJ1-5, with D unresolved. This CDR3 region has 14 residues. V gave up 0 bases and J gave up 5 bases, with 8 bases separating them. Germline V gene lookup returns CDR1 SEHNR and CDR2 FQNEAQ (reference sequence). The CDR3 DNA sequence: TGTGCCAGCAGCTTAGCCCCTTCCGATCAGCCCCAGCATTTT. This translates into CASSLAPSDQPQHF.

Details on this clone: Germline and junction disagree at one end, which may indicate a read error. The rearrangement uses TRBV7-7 and TRBJ2-5; 9 bases align to TRBD2. The CDR3 loop spans 17 amino acids. The germline gives CDR1 SSHAT, CDR2 FNYEAQ (reference sequence). CDR3 DNA sequence: TGTGCTAGCAGCCCCCTCGGGGGGGCTAGCGGGGTAGAGACCCAGTACTTC. Its translation is CASSPLGGASGVETQYF.

The CDR3 nucleotides read TGCGCCAGCAGCTTGTTACAGGGTCAATACAATGAGCAGTTCTTC. Protein sequence: CASSLLQGQYNEQFF. This chain joins TRBV5-1 and TRBJ2-1; tentative D call: TRBD1 (6 bases). V shed 1 base and J shed 4 bases, with 12 bases lying between them. The CDR3 runs to 15 residues. Germline V lookup: CDR1 SGHRS, CDR2 YFSETQ.

This chain uses TRBV29-1 with TRBJ2-2; D is undetermined. The germline V gene has CDR1 SQVTM and CDR2 ANQGSEA. The CDR3 totals 13 residues. CDR3 amino acids: CASSGIFTGELFF. The DNA for the CDR3 is TGCGCTTCGTCAGGCATATTTACCGGGGAGCTGTTTTTT.